These 20 T cell receptor beta chains share one sample of origin, sequenced in a study of T-cell memory formation after mild COVID-19. TCRdb re-called the 5' RACE reads through MiXCR, storing one row per CDR3 protein. The sample has some 45,000 distinct CDR3 sequences, roughly a quarter seen once. The source material was PBMCs or a T cell subset sorted from them (not recorded which). Receptor source: a man aged 18 to 30 who had mild COVID-19 (a few samples of this study predate the infection). Cell type and time point are not known.

The gene calls are TRBV5-1 and TRBJ2-2; D is perhaps TRBD1 (6 bases). The germline gives CDR1 SGHRS, CDR2 YFSETQ. This CDR3 has 16 amino acids. V was cut by 0 bases and J by 4 bases, with 13 bases left in between. This CDR3 reads CASSLEQGDGTGELFF. DNA for the CDR3: TGCGCCAGCAGCTTGGAACAGGGTGACGGCACCGGGGAGCTGTTTTTT.

The chain is built from TRBV6-2 or TRBV6-3 and TRBJ2-5; 7 bases match TRBD2. The junction had 3 bases not matched to a gene; V was cut back by 2 bases and J by 3 bases. Germline lookup yields CDR1 MNHEY and CDR2 SVGEGT. This CDR3 has 14 residues. The CDR3 sequence is CASSYGGGKETQYF. Here the CDR3 DNA reads TGTGCCAGCAGTTACGGCGGGGGAAAAGAGACCCAGTACTTC.

This clonotype occurred a few times. The V call is TRBV7-3, the J call TRBJ2-2; no clear D gene. The CDR3 has 15 amino acids. CDR1 is SGHTA, CDR2 FQGTGA, per germline. V dropped 2 bases and J dropped 4 bases, with 11 bases sitting between them. This chain's CDR3 is CASSLHPAATGELFF. CDR3 coding DNA: TGTGCCAGCAGCTTACACCCGGCAGCCACCGGGGAGCTGTTTTTT.

V gene TRBV11-3 combines with J gene TRBJ2-1, with TRBD1 matching over 8 bases. Losses at the gene ends were 4 bases for V and 5 bases for J; bases not matched to a gene: 4. CDR3 length equals 14 residues. Germline V CDR1 and CDR2: SGHNT, YENEEA. This CDR3 is CASSSPTGDNEQFF. The CDR3 DNA reads TGTGCCAGCAGCTCGCCGACAGGGGACAATGAGCAGTTCTTC.

This chain joins TRBV4-3 and TRBJ2-1, with D tentatively TRBD1 (6 bases). In germline, CDR1 is LGHNA, CDR2 YSLEER. CDR3 length: 16 residues. Trimming pared 3 bases from V and 5 bases from J, leaving 17 bases between. The chain's CDR3 is CASSQAQGLGNNEQFF. CDR3 DNA: TGCGCCAGCAGCCAGGCCCAGGGGCTGGGAAACAATGAGCAGTTCTTC.

This clonotype has just a few counts. This sequence joins TRBV3-1 and TRBJ1-2, with D uncertain. Looked up from germline, CDR1 is LGHDT and CDR2 is YNNKEL (reference sequence). Trimming took off 4 bases at V and 4 bases at J, with 13 bases between the two ends. The CDR3 contains 14 residues. CDR3 sequence reads: CASSPLEDLYGYTF. In DNA form, the CDR3 reads TGTGCCAGCAGCCCCCTTGAGGATCTCTATGGCTACACCTTC.

On this clonotype: A much larger clonotype is one base distant, so this may be a read error. Here the CDR3 DNA reads TGTGCCATTAGTATATCTGCATCATTGCCCCAGCATTTT. Amino acids: CAISISASLPQHF. This rearrangement joins TRBV19 to TRBJ1-5; no definite D call. The V gene's germline CDR1 is LNHDA and CDR2 SQIVND (reference sequence). CDR3 length: 13 residues.

The chain is built from TRBV7-3 and TRBJ1-1; D call uncertain. Germline CDR1 is SGHTA and CDR2 is FQGTGA. V lost 1 base and J lost 7, with 13 bases in between. CDR3 size: 14 residues. CDR3: CASSLMGRASEAFF. The CDR3 nucleotides are TGTGCCAGCAGCTTAATGGGAAGGGCCAGTGAAGCTTTCTTT.

The CDR3 DNA is TGTGCCAGCAGCCCCGACTCTTCTACGCAGTATTTT. Encoded protein: CASSPDSSTQYF. The chain carries TRBV9 and TRBJ2-3; D uncertain. CDR3 length: 12 residues. V was clipped by 4 bases and J by 8 bases, with 11 bases between them. Germline V gene lookup returns CDR1 SGDLS and CDR2 YYNGEE. Supplemented by reference TRBV9 and TRBJ2-3, the full variable domain reads DSGVTQTPKHLITATGQRVTLRCSPRSGDLSVYWYQQSLDQGLQFLIQYYNGEERAKGNILERFSAQQFPDLHSELNLSSLELGDSALYFCASSPDSSTQYFGPGTRLTVL.

This clonotype showed up just a few times. The V and J genes are TRBV7-9 and TRBJ2-1; D might be TRBD2 (6 bases). Germline CDR1 SEHNR, CDR2 FQNEAQ (reference sequence). V lost 3 bases to trimming and J lost 5 bases, with 11 bases between them. This CDR3 comprises 14 residues. In nucleotides, the CDR3 is TGTGCCAGCAGCTTCTTCACGGGGGACAATGAGCAGTTCTTC. It is translated as CASSFFTGDNEQFF.

The chain recombines TRBV5-6 with TRBJ2-3, with 8 nucleotides matching TRBD1. The ends lost 4 bases at V and 1 base at J; junction bases unmatched: 8. Germline V gene lookup returns CDR1 SGHDT and CDR2 YYEEEE. There are 16 residues in the CDR3. The DNA for the CDR3 is TGTGCCAGCAGCCCCCAGGGGGCGTTGGGCACAGATACGCAGTATTTT. Amino acid sequence: CASSPQGALGTDTQYF.

The CDR3 DNA sequence: TGTGCTAGTGGACGCGACACCGGGGAGCTGTTTTTT. It encodes CASGRDTGELFF. The chain has TRBV12-5 and TRBJ2-2, with D unresolved. Germline CDR1 reads LGHNT; CDR2 reads FRNRAP. The CDR3 is 12 amino acids. V was pared by 6 bases and J by 3 bases, with 5 bases between.

The gene calls are TRBV29-1 and TRBJ2-3, with D perhaps being TRBD1 or TRBD2 (5 bases each). The length of the CDR3 is 13 residues. V was clipped by 4 bases and J by 2 bases, with 10 bases between them. Per germline, CDR1 SQVTM and CDR2 ANQGSEA. The CDR3 here is CSVGRGNTDTQYF. The DNA of the CDR3 is TGCAGCGTTGGTCGGGGCAACACAGATACGCAGTATTTT.

This clonotype was observed a few times. The chain is built from TRBV15 and TRBJ2-3; perhaps TRBD2 as D (5 bases). There are 14 residues in the CDR3. The ends were cut back, 8 bases at V and 5 bases at J, with 17 bases in the middle. Germline CDR1 and CDR2: LNHNV and YYDKDF (reference sequence). The DNA for the CDR3 is TGTGCCACCCGAACTCGGGGATCGGGAGATACGCAGTATTTT. Amino acids: CATRTRGSGDTQYF. Full variable domain (missing parts from reference TRBV15 and TRBJ2-3): DAMVIQNPRYQVTQFGKPVTLSCSQTLNHNVMYWYQQKSSQAPKLLFHYYDKDFNNEADTPDNFQSRRPNTSFCFLDIRSPGLGDTAMYLCATRTRGSGDTQYFGPGTRLTVL.

This clonotype appeared a few times. The V gene is TRBV4-1, the J gene TRBJ1-2, with 9 bases that match TRBD1. The trim removed 1 base at V and 8 bases at J, leaving 8 bases unmatched. Germline-derived CDR1 and CDR2 are MGHRA and YSYEKL. The CDR3 totals 15 residues. CDR3 nucleotides: TGCGCCAGCAGCCAAGTAACAGGGGGCAACGAGGGCTACACCTTC. Amino acids: CASSQVTGGNEGYTF.

This sequence joins TRBV29-1 and TRBJ2-2, with 9 nucleotides matching TRBD1. The CDR3 sequence is 15 residues long. Unmatched junction bases numbered 3, after V lost 3 bases and J lost 1 base. Germline V gives CDR1 SQVTM, CDR2 ANQGSEA. In DNA, the CDR3 is TGCAGCGTTGATGGGACAGGGAAGAACACCGGGGAGCTGTTTTTT. The encoded protein is CSVDGTGKNTGELFF.

The V and J genes are TRBV3-1 and TRBJ2-7; the D is unclear. With 2 bases removed from V and 4 bases from J, the gap between germline ends came to 15 bases. CDR1 is LGHDT, CDR2 YNNKEL, per germline (reference sequence). This CDR3 region has 15 residues. The CDR3 is CASSQPSDPRYEQYF. The CDR3, as DNA: TGTGCCAGCAGCCAACCGTCGGACCCCAGGTACGAGCAGTACTTC.

The sample holds a few counts of this clonotype. V gene TRBV5-4 combines with J gene TRBJ2-3; D not certain. The CDR3 spans 16 residues. Between the trimmed V and J ends, which lost 4 bases and 3 bases, there was a span of 18 bases. CDR1 SGHNT and CDR2 YYREEE come from the germline V gene (reference sequence). The CDR3 region is CASSPKPGPSTDTQYF. The CDR3 DNA sequence: TGTGCCAGCAGCCCGAAGCCGGGTCCCAGTACAGATACGCAGTATTTT.

This clonotype was counted between two and nine times. This rearrangement joins TRBV4-1 to TRBJ2-7; 7 nucleotides align to TRBD1. V lost 1 base to trimming and J lost 1 base; unmatched junction nucleotides: 4. The germline CDR1 and CDR2 sequences are MGHRA and YSYEKL. The CDR3 runs to 15 residues. The CDR3 sequence: CASSQGDRASYEQYF. The CDR3 DNA reads TGCGCCAGCAGCCAAGGTGACAGGGCTTCCTACGAGCAGTACTTC.

This clonotype was seen only a few times. The gene calls are TRBV6-5 and TRBJ2-5, with D unresolved. The CDR3 extends over 12 amino acids. V was pared by 4 bases and J by 2 bases, with 5 bases between. Germline V gene sequence: CDR1 MNHEY, CDR2 SVGAGI. Here the CDR3 DNA reads TGTGCCAGCAGTTCCTCACAAGAGACCCAGTACTTC. It specifies CASSSSQETQYF.